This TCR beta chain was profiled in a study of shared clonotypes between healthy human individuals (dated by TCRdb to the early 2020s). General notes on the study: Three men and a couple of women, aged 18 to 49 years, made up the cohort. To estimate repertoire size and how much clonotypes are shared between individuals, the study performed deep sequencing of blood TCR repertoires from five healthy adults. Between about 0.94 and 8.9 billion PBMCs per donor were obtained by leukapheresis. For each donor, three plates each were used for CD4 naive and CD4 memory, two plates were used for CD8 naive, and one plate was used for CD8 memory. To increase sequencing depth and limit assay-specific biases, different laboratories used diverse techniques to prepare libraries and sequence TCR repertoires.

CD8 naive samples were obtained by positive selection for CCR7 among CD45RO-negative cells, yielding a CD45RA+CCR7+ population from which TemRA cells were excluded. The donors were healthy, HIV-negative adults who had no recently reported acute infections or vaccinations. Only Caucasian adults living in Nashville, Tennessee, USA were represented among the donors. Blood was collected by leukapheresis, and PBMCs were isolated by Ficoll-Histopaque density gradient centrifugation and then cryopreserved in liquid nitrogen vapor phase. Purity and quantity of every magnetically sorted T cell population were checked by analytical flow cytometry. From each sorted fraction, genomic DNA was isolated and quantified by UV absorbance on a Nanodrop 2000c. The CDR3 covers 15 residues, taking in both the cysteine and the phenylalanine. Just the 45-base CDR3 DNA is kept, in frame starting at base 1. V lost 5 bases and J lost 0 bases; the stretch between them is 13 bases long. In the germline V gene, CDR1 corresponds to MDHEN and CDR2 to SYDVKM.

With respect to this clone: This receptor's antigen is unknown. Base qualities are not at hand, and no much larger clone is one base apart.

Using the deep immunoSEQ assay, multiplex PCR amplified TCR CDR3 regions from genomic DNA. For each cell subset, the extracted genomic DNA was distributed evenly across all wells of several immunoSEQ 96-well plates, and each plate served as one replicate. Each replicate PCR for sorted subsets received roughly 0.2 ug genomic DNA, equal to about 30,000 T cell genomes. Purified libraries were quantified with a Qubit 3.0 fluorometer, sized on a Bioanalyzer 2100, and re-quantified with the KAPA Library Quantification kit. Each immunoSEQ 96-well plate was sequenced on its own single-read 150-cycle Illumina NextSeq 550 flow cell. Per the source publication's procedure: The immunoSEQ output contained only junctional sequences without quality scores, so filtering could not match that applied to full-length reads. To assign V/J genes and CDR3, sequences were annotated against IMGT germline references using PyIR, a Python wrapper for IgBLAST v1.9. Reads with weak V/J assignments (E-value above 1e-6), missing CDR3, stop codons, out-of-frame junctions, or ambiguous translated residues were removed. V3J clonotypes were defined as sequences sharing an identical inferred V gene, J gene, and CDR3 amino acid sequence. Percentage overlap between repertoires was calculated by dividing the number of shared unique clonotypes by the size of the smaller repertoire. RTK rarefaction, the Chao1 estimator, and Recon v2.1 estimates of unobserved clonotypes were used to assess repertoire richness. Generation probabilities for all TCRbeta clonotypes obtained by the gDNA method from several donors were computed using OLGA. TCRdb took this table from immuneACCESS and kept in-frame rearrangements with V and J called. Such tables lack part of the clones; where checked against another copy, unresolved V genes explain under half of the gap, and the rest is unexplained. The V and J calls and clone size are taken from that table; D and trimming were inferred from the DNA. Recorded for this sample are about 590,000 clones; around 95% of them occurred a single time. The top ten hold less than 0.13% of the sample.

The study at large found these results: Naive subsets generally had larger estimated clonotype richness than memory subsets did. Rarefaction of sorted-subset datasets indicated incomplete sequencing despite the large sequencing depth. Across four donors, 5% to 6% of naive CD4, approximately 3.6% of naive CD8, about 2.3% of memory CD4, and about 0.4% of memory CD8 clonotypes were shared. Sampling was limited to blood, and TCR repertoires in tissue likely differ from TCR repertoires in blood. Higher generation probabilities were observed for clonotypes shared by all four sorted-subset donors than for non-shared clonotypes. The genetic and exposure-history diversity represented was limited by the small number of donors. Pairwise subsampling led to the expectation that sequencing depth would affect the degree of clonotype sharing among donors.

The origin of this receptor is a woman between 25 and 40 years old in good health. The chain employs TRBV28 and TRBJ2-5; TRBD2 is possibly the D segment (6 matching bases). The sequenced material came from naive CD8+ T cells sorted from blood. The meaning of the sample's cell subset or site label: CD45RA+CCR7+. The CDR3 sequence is CASSPLLANQETQYF. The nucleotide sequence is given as TGTGCCAGCAGTCCCCTTCTAGCGAACCAAGAGACCCAGTACTTC. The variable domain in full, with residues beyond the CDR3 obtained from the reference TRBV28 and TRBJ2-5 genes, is DVKVTQSSRYLVKRTGEKVFLECVQDMDHENMFWYRQDPGLGLRLIYFSYDVKMKEKGDIPEGYSVSREKKERFSLILESASTNQTSMYLCASSPLLANQETQYFGPGTRLLVL.